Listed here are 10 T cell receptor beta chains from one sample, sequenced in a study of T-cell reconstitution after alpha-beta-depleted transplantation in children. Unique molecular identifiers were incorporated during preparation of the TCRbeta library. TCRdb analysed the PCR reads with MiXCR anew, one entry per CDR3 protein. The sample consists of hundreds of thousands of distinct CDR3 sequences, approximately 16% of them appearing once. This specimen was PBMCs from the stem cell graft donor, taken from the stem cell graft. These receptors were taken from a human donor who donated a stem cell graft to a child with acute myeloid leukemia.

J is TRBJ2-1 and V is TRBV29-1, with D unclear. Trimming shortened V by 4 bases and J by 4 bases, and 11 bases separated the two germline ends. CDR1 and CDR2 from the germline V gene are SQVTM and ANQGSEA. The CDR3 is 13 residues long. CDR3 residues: CSVVGRVYNEQFF. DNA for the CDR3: TGCAGCGTTGTGGGTCGGGTTTACAATGAGCAGTTCTTC.

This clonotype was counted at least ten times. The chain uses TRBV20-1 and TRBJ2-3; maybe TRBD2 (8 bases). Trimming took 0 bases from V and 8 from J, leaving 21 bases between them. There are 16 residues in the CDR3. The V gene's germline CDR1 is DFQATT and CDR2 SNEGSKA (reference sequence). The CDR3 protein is CSARDPGGPREGTQYF. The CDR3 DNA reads TGCAGTGCTAGAGATCCAGGGGGGCCCCGGGAGGGTACGCAGTATTTT.

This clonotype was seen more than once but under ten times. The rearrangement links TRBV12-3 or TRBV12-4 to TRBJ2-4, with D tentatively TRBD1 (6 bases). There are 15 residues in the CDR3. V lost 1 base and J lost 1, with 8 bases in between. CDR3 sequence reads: CASSLVGGAKNIQYF. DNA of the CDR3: TGTGCCAGCAGTTTAGTAGGGGGTGCCAAAAACATTCAGTACTTC.

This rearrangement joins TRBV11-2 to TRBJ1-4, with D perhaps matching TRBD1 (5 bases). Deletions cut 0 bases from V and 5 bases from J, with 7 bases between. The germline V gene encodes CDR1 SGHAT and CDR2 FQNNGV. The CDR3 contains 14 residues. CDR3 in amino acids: CASSLERGNEKLFF. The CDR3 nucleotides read TGTGCCAGCAGCTTAGAAAGGGGCAATGAAAAACTGTTTTTT.

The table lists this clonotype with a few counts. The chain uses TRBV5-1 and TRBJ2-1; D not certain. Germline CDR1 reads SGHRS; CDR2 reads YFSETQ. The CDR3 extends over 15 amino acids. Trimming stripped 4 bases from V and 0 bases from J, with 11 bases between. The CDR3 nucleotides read TGCGCCAGCAGCCGGTGGGGTGGCTCCTACAATGAGCAGTTCTTC. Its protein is CASSRWGGSYNEQFF.

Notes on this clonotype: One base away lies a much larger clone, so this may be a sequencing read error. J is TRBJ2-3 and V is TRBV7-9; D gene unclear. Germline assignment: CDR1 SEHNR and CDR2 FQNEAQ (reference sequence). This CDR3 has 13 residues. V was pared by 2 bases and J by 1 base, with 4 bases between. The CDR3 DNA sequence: TGTGCCAGCAGCTTACCGGGCACAGATACGCAGTATTTT. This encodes CASSLPGTDTQYF.

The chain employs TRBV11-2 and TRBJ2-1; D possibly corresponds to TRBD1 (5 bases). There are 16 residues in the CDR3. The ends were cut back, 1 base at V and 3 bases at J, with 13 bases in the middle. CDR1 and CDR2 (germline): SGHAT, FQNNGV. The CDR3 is CASSLGGGVVYNEQFF. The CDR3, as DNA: TGTGCCAGCAGCTTAGGGGGCGGAGTCGTCTACAATGAGCAGTTCTTC.

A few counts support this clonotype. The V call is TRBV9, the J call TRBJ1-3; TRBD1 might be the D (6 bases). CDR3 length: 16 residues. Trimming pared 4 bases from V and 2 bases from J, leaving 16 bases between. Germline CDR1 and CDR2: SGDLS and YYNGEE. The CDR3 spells CASSTTDRNPGNTIYF. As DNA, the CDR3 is TGTGCCAGCAGCACTACCGACAGGAACCCTGGAAACACCATATATTTT.

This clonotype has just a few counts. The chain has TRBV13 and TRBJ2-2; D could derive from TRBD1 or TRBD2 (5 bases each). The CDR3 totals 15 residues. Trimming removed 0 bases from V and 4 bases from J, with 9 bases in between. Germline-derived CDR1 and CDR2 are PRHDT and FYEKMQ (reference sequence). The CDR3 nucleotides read TGTGCCAGCAGCTTAGGAGGGACGCTCACCGGGGAGCTGTTTTTT. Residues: CASSLGGTLTGELFF.

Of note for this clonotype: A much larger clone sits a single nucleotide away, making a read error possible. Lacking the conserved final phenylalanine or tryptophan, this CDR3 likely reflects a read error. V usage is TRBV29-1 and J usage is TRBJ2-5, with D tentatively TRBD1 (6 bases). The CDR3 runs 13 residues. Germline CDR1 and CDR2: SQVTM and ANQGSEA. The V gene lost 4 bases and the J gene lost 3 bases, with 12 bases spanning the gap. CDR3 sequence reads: CSVVPDSKETQYL. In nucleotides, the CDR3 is TGCAGCGTTGTCCCGGACAGCAAAGAGACCCAGTACTTG.